This T cell receptor (beta chain) was captured by sequencing in a study of T-cell memory formation after mild COVID-19. This CDR3 comprises 15 residues. Germline V CDR1 and CDR2: SGDLS, YYNGEE. Trimming removed 2 bases from V and 5 bases from J, with 15 bases in between. TCRdb recomputed calls from the 5' RACE reads with MiXCR, one row per CDR3 protein. This sample yields about 280,000 distinct CDR3 sequences, of which around 8% are seen a single time; 20% to 25% belongs to the top ten. Study-wide points: While clones contracting from day 15 to 85 were balanced between CD4 and CD8, later expanders leaned CD4+. CD4+ clones that contracted lay mainly in CM and EM; CD8+ ones lay in EMRA.

This clonotype was recorded many times. What it recognizes is unknown. The receptor was isolated from a man between 18 and 35 years old who had mild COVID-19 (a few samples of this study predate the infection). Cell type and time point are not known. The V gene is TRBV9, the J gene TRBJ2-3; D is uncertain. The material sequenced was PBMCs or a T cell subset sorted from them (not recorded which). CDR3 region: CASSVGPQGGDTQYF. CDR3 sequence (DNA): TGTGCCAGCAGCGTCGGGCCCCAAGGCGGAGATACGCAGTATTTT. The full variable domain, in which reference TRBV9 and TRBJ2-3 provide the parts outside the CDR3, is DSGVTQTPKHLITATGQRVTLRCSPRSGDLSVYWYQQSLDQGLQFLIQYYNGEERAKGNILERFSAQQFPDLHSELNLSSLELGDSALYFCASSVGPQGGDTQYFGPGTRLTVL.